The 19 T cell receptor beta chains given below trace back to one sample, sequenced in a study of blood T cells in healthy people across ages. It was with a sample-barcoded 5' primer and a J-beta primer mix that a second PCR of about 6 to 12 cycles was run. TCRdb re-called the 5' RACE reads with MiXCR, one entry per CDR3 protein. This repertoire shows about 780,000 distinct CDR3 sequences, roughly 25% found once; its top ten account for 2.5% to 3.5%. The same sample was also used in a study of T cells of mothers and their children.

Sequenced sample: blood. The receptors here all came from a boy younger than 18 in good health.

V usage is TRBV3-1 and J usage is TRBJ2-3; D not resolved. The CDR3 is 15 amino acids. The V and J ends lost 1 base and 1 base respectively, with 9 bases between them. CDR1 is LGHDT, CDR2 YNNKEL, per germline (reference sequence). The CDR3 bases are TGTGCCAGCAGCCAAGCTAGTAGTGGCACAGATACGCAGTATTTT. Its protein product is CASSQASSGTDTQYF.

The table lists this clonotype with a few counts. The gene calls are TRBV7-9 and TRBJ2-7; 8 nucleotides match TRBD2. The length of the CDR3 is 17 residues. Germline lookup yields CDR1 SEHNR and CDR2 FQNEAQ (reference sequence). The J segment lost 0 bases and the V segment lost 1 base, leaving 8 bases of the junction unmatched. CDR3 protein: CASSLGYGTRDSYEQYF. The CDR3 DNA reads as TGTGCCAGCAGCTTAGGCTACGGGACTAGGGACTCCTACGAGCAGTACTTC.

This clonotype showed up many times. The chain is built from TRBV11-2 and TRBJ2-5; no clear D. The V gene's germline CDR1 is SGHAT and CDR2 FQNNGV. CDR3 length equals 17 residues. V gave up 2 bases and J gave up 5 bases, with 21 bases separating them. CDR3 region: CASSLTLGLGLGETQYF. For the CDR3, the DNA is TGTGCCAGCAGCTTAACTCTCGGGTTGGGCCTTGGGGAGACCCAGTACTTC. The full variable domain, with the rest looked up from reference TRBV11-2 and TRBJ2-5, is EAGVAQSPRYKIIEKRQSVAFWCNPISGHATLYWYQQILGQGPKLLIQFQNNGVVDDSQLPKDRFSAERLKGVDSTLKIQPAKLEDSAVYLCASSLTLGLGLGETQYFGPGTRLLVL.

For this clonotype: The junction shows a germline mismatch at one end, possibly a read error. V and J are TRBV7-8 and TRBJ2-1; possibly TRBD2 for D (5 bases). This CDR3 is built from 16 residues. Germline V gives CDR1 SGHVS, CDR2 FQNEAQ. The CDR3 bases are TGTGTCAGCAGCTCCCAACTAGTAACATTAGACAATGAGCAGTTCTTC. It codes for CVSSSQLVTLDNEQFF.

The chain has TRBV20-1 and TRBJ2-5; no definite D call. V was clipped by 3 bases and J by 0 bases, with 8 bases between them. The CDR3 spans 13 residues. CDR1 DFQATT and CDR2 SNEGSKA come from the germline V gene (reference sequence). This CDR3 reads CSASMQYQETQYF. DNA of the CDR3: TGCAGTGCTAGTATGCAGTACCAAGAGACCCAGTACTTC.

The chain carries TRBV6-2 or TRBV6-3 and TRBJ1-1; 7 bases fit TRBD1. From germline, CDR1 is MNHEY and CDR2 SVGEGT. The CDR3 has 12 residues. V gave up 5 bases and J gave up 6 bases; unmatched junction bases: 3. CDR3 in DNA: TGTGCCAGCAGTCACCAGGGGGCTGAAGCTTTCTTT. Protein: CASSHQGAEAFF.

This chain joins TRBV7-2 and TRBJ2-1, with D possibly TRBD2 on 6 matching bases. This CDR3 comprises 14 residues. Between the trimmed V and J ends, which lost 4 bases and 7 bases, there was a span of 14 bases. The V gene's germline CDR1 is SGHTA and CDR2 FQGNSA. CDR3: CASSSRGARNEQFF. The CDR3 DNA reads TGTGCCAGCAGCTCCCGCGGGGCCCGGAATGAGCAGTTCTTC.

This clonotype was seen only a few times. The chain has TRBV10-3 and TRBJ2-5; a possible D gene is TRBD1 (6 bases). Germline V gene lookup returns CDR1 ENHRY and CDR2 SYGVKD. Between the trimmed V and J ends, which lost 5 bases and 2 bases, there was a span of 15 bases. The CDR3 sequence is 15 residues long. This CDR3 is CAISSNQGSQETQYF. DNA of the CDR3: TGTGCCATCAGTTCGAACCAGGGGTCGCAAGAGACCCAGTACTTC.

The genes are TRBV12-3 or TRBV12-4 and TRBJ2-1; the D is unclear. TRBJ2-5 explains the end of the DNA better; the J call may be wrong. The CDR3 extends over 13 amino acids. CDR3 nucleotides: TGTGCCAGCAGTTTCGAACAAGCGGAGACCCAGTACTTC. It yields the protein CASSFEQAETQYF.

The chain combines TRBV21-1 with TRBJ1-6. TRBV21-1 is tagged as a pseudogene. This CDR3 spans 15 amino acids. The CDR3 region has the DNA TGTGCCAGCAGCAAAGGGACTCTGACATTTTCACCCCTCCACTTT. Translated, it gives CASSKGTLTFSPLHF.

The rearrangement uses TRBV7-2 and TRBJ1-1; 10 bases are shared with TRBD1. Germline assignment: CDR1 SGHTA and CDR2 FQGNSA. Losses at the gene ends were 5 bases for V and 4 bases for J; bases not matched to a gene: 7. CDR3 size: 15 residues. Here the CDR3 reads CASSRWDRGFTEAFF. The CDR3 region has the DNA TGTGCCAGCAGCCGTTGGGACAGGGGATTCACTGAAGCTTTCTTT. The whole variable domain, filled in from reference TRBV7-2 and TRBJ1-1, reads GAGVSQSPSNKVTEKGKDVELRCDPISGHTALYWYRQSLGQGLEFLIYFQGNSAPDKSGLPSDRFSAERTGGSVSTLTIQRTQQEDSAVYLCASSRWDRGFTEAFFGQGTRLTVV.

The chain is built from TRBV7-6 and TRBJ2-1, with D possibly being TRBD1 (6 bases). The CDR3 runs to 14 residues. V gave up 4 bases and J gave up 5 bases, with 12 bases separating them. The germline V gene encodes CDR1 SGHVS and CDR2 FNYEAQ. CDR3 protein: CASSSRQEHNEQFF. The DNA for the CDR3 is TGTGCCAGCAGCTCCCGACAGGAACACAATGAGCAGTTCTTC.

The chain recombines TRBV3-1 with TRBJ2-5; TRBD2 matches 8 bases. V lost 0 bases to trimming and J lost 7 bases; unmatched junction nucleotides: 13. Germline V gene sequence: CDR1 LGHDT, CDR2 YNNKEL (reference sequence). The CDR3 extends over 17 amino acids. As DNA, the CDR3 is TGTGCCAGCAGCCAAGAACCCGACGGGGGACTAGGGAGGACCCAGTACTTC. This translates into CASSQEPDGGLGRTQYF.

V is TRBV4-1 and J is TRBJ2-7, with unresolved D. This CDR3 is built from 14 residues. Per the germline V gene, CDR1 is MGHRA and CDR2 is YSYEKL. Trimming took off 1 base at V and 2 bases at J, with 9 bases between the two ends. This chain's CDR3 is CASSQGVGPYEQYF. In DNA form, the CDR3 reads TGCGCCAGCAGCCAAGGGGTTGGGCCCTACGAGCAGTACTTC.

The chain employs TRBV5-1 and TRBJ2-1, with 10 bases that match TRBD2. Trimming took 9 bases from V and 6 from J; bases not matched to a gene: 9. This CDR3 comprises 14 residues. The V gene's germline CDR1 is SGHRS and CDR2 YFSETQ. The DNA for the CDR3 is TGCGCCACCCAGCCGGGACTAGCGTTCAATGAGCAGTTCTTC. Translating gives CATQPGLAFNEQFF.

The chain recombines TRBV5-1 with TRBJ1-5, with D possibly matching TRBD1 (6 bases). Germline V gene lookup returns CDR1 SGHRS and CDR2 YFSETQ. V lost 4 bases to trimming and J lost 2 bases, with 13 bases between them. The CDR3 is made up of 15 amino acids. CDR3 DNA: TGCGCCAGCAGCGAACAGGGTGGAGGCAATCAGCCCCAGCATTTT. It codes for CASSEQGGGNQPQHF.

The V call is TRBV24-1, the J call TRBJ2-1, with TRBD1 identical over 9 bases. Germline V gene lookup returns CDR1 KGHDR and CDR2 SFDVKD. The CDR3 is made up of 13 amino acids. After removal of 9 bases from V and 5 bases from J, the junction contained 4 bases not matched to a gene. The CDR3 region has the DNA TGTGCCACCGGGGGACAGGGAGACAATGAGCAGTTCTTC. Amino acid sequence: CATGGQGDNEQFF.

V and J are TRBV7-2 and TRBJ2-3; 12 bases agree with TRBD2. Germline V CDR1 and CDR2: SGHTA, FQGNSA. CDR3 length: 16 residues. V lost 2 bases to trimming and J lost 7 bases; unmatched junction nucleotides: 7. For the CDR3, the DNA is TGTGCCAGCAGCTTACGCTCTAGCGGGGGGGGTAATACGCAGTATTTT. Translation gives CASSLRSSGGGNTQYF.

The CDR3 nucleotides are TGTGCCAGCAGTTCGACTAGCTGGGCCAATGAGCAGTTCTTC. It encodes CASSSTSWANEQFF. The rearrangement joins TRBV12-3 or TRBV12-4 to TRBJ2-5; TRBD2 matches 7 bases. The J call may be wrong; the DNA end is better matched by TRBJ2-1. This CDR3 has 14 residues.